The TCR beta chain under discussion was sequenced for a study of T cells in pancreatic ductal adenocarcinoma. Generated by immunoSEQ multiplex PCR, the TCRdb table keeps only in-frame clones and is missing some. The sample shows 100,000 or so clones, roughly 96% of them seen only once. Selected pancreatic ductal adenocarcinoma patients had undergone surgery without neoadjuvant therapy. The TCR originated in a human donor with pancreatic ductal adenocarcinoma. Material for sequencing was PBMCs.

The CDR3 DNA reads TGTGCCTGGAGTAGGGGTGCGAATCGCGAGCAGTACTTC. Its protein product is CAWSRGANREQYF. The J gene is TRBJ2-7, the V gene TRBV30; a possible D gene is TRBD1 (5 bases). The V end lost 2 bases, the J end lost 6 bases, and 14 bases lay between the germline ends. Germline V gene lookup returns CDR1 GTSNPN and CDR2 SVGIG (reference sequence). The CDR3 length is 13 residues.